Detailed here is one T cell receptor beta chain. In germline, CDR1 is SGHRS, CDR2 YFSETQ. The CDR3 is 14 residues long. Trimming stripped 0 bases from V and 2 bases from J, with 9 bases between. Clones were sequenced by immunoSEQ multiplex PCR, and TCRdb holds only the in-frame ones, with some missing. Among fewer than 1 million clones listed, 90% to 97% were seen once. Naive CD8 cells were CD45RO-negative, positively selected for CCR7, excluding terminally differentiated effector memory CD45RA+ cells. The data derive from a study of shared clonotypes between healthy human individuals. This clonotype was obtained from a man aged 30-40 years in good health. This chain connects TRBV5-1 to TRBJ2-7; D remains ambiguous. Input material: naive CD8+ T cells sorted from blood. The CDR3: CASSLDSFAYEQYF. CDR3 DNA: TGCGCCAGCAGCTTGGACAGCTTTGCCTACGAGCAGTACTTC.